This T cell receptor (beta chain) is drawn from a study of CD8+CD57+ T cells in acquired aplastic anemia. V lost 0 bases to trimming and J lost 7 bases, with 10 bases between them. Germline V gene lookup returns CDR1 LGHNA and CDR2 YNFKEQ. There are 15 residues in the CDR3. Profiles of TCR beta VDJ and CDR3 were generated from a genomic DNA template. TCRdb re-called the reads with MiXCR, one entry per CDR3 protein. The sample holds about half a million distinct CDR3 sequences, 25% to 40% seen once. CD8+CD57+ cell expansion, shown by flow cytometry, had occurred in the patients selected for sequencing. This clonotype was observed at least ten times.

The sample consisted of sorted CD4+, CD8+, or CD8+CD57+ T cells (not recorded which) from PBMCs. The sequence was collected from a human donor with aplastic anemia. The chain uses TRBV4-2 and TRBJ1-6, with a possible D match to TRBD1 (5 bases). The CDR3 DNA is TGTGCCAGCAGCCAAGATGGGCAGGGCAATTCACCCCTCCACTTT. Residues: CASSQDGQGNSPLHF.